The 6 T cell receptor beta chains below all came from one sample that was sequenced in a study of Ad26.COV2.S vaccination and SARS-CoV-2 variants. Produced via immunoSEQ multiplex PCR; TCRdb's table is partial and in-frame only. The sample holds approximately 410,000 clones, 70% to 90% seen once. Treatment: around 19 received Ad26.COV2.S at low or high dose, single or two shots; 5 received placebo; per-sample allocation not given. After the first vaccine or placebo injection, samples were drawn on day 63. Sequencing was performed on peripheral blood, taken in a trial of Ad26.COV2.S vaccine versus placebo. These receptors were taken from a person between 18 and 60 years old who received the Ad26.COV2.S COVID-19 vaccine or a placebo.

The chain carries TRBV11-2 and TRBJ2-7, with D perhaps matching TRBD1 (6 bases). This CDR3 spans 12 amino acids. Germline CDR1 and CDR2: SGHAT and FQNNGV. V was pared by 6 bases and J by 7 bases, with 13 bases between. CDR3 loop: CASSYAGDEQYF. As DNA, the CDR3 is TGTGCCAGCAGTTATGCAGGGGATGAGCAGTACTTC. Variable domain in full (rest from reference TRBV11-2 and TRBJ2-7): EAGVAQSPRYKIIEKRQSVAFWCNPISGHATLYWYQQILGQGPKLLIQFQNNGVVDDSQLPKDRFSAERLKGVDSTLKIQPAKLEDSAVYLCASSYAGDEQYFGPGTRLTVT.

The chain has TRBV6-6 and TRBJ1-4; D is unresolved. The CDR3 consists of 15 residues. Germline CDR1 and CDR2: MNHNY and SVGAGI (reference sequence). Trimming stripped 6 bases from V and 0 bases from J, with 11 bases between. CDR3 in amino acids: CASSSGESTNEKLFF. Written as DNA, the CDR3 is TGTGCCAGCAGCTCTGGCGAGTCAACTAATGAAAAACTGTTTTTT.

The rearrangement links TRBV6-6 to TRBJ2-7; the D is unclear. The length of the CDR3 is 12 residues. V was cut by 2 bases and J by 7 bases, with 9 bases left in between. Germline CDR1 and CDR2: MNHNY and SVGAGI (reference sequence). The CDR3 protein is CASSYESREQYF. CDR3 sequence (DNA): TGTGCCAGCAGTTACGAAAGCCGGGAGCAGTACTTC.

CDR3 nucleotides: TGTGCCAGCAGCTTGGTACTCTCCACAGCAGGGGGTCAAGAGACCCAGTACTTC. Its protein is CASSLVLSTAGGQETQYF. The V call is TRBV5-8, the J call TRBJ2-5; TRBD1 aligns across 7 bases. CDR3 length: 18 amino acids. Germline CDR1 is SGHTS and CDR2 is YDEGEE. The junction had 13 bases not matched to a gene; V was cut back by 0 bases and J by 2 bases.

This clone came up once. In DNA form, the CDR3 reads TGTGCCAGCACCCCCCCAGGGCTGGATGGCTACACCTTC. The encoded protein is CASTPPGLDGYTF. This chain joins TRBV28 and TRBJ1-2, with D maybe TRBD1 (5 bases). The CDR3 sequence is 13 residues long. Trimming took 7 bases from V and 6 from J, leaving 15 bases between them. CDR1 and CDR2 (germline): MDHEN, SYDVKM.

The rearrangement joins TRBV7-3 to TRBJ1-1; 7 bases are shared with TRBD1. This CDR3 comprises 14 residues. Per germline, CDR1 SGHTA and CDR2 FQGTGA. The V and J ends lost 6 bases and 8 bases, in that order; junction bases with no gene match: 12. CDR3 nucleotides: TGTGCCAGCAGTCTTGACGCAACAGGGGACGAAGCTTTCTTT. Protein product: CASSLDATGDEAFF.